Given below is one T cell receptor beta chain in context. Its antigen is undetermined. Germline CDR1 reads SGHRS; CDR2 reads YFSETQ. This CDR3 has 15 residues. Trimming cost V 4 bases and J 3 bases; bases outside gene matches: 7. This entry is derived from a study of T cell responses to AZD1222 COVID-19 vaccine. Study results and limitations: Increased Spike-specific TCR breadth and depth were observed after two AZD1222 doses. Repertoire sampling occurred only after the peak T cell response. Across spike, vaccine-associated CD4 TCRs were found, dominant at 160-218 and 743-854.

Clones were sequenced by immunoSEQ multiplex PCR, and TCRdb holds only the in-frame ones, with some missing. This sample has 150,000 or so clones, with 85% to 95% found just once. The TCR originated in an adult in good health. The sequenced sample was peripheral blood, obtained on day 0 of AZD1222 vaccination. The rearrangement uses TRBV5-1 and TRBJ2-1; TRBD2 matches 7 bases. The CDR3 is CASSPGLGDYNEQFF. DNA for the CDR3: TGCGCCAGCAGCCCAGGACTAGGGGACTACAATGAGCAGTTCTTC. The complete variable domain, with remaining parts taken from reference TRBV5-1 and TRBJ2-1, reads KAGVTQTPRYLIKTRGQQVTLSCSPISGHRSVSWYQQTPGQGLQFLFEYFSETQRNKGNFPGRFSGRQFSNSRSEMNVSTLELGDSALYLCASSPGLGDYNEQFFGPGTRLTVL.